This T cell receptor beta chain is from a study of shared clonotypes between healthy human individuals. General study results and limits: It was the few donors that limited the genetic and exposure-history diversity represented.

TCRdb's table, derived via immunoSEQ multiplex PCR, lists solely in-frame clones and lacks some. The table lists millions of clones, 85% to 95% of them singletons. For this clone: The antigen is undetermined.

Germline loops: CDR1 KGHSH, CDR2 LQKENI. V was pared by 7 bases and J by 4 bases, with 13 bases between. The CDR3 consists of 13 residues. This clonotype originated in a man aged 18 to 35 in good health. The chain is built from TRBV18 and TRBJ1-1; tentatively, D is TRBD1 (6 bases). The sample was naive CD4+ T cells sorted from blood. Documented subset: CD45RA+ positively selected. The CDR3 reads CASCAQGITEAFF. CDR3 sequence (DNA): TGTGCCAGCTGTGCACAGGGAATCACTGAAGCTTTCTTT. Full variable domain (remainder filled in from reference TRBV18 and TRBJ1-1): NAGVMQNPRHLVRRRGQEARLRCSPMKGHSHVYWYRQLPEEGLKFMVYLQKENIIDESGMPKERFSAEFPKEGPSILRIQQVVRGDSAAYFCASCAQGITEAFFGQGTRLTVV.